This is a list of T cell receptor beta chains from one sample in a study of T cell responses to AZD1222 COVID-19 vaccine. Method: immunoSEQ multiplex PCR; TCRdb's copy keeps in-frame clones and lacks some. The repertoire has some 180,000 clones, about 86% of them found once; the top ten carry about 0.49%. The input for sequencing was peripheral blood, taken on day 0 of AZD1222 vaccination. Every receptor here comes from an adult in good health. Each CDR3 is given with its conserved first and last residue. The D gene is left open where the match is weak. Clone sizes are given selectively: once, few, many, or a class where the clone is expanded.

TRBJ1-3 TRBV4-3 - - CASSLRSTGLSGNTIYF TGCGCCAGCAGCCTTCGATCTACAGGCCTCTCTGGAAACACCATATATTTT
TRBJ2-3 TRBV14 TRBD2 - CASSHDLAGGPADTQYF TGTGCCAGCAGCCACGACCTTGCGGGGGGGCCAGCAGATACGCAGTATTTT
TRBJ2-5 TRBV7-2 TRBD2 - CASSRTSGGETQYF TGTGCCAGCAGTCGGACTAGCGGGGGGGAAACCCAGTACTTC
TRBJ1-2 TRBV6-5 TRBD1 - CASSYSTGRGYTF TGTGCCAGCAGTTACTCGACAGGGCGAGGCTACACCTTC
TRBJ2-7 TRBV3-1/TRBV3-2 - - CASSRGTSLYEQYF TGTGCCAGCAGCCGGGGGACGTCCTTATACGAGCAGTACTTC
TRBJ2-3 TRBV11-1 TRBD2 - CASSLAVAGGQDTQYF TGTGCCAGCAGCTTAGCGGTGGCGGGGGGGCAAGATACGCAGTATTTT
TRBJ2-7 TRBV11-3 - once CASSLDAGYEQYF TGTGCCAGCAGCTTAGACGCGGGGTACGAGCAGTACTTC
TRBJ2-7 TRBV7-2 TRBD1 - CASSSGGEQYF TGTGCCAGCAGCTCAGGGGGCGAGCAGTACTTC
TRBJ2-1 TRBV10-1 TRBD2 - CASSQMGLAGGPGEQFF TGCGCCAGCAGTCAGATGGGACTAGCGGGAGGGCCGGGTGAGCAGTTCTTC
TRBJ2-3 TRBV2 - - CASTGGSTTDTQYF TGTGCCAGCACCGGAGGGAGCACCACAGATACGCAGTATTTT
TRBJ2-1 TRBV28 - - CASSLRSPDEQFF TGTGCCAGCAGCCTTAGGTCCCCGGATGAGCAGTTCTTC
TRBJ1-2 TRBV6-6 - - CASSRSGGYTF TGTGCCAGCAGTCGATCTGGTGGCTACACCTTC
TRBJ2-1 TRBV29-1 TRBD2 - CSVDTSGNNEQFF TGCAGCGTTGACACTAGCGGGAACAATGAGCAGTTCTTC
TRBJ2-7 TRBV19 - - CASSISGQHYEQYF TGTGCCAGTAGTATCTCGGGACAACACTACGAGCAGTACTTC
TRBJ1-5 TRBV6-2/TRBV6-3 - - CASSYARQNNQPQHF TGTGCCAGCAGTTACGCTCGACAGAACAATCAGCCCCAGCATTTT
TRBJ2-7 TRBV5-3 - - CARSSDDGSYEQYF TGTGCCAGAAGCTCGGACGACGGATCCTACGAGCAGTACTTC
TRBJ2-1 TRBV18 - - CASSEGVYNEQFF TGTGCCAGCTCAGAGGGGGTCTACAATGAGCAGTTCTTC
TRBJ2-7 TRBV19 TRBD1 - CASSIRTGTGSYEQYF TGTGCCAGTAGTATTCGGACCGGGACAGGGAGCTACGAGCAGTACTTC
TRBJ2-5 TRBV5-1 - - CASSLDGSGTQTQYF TGCGCCAGCAGCCTGGACGGCAGCGGGACACAGACCCAGTACTTC
TRBJ2-7 TRBV5-1 - - CASSHGVRGDEQYF TGCGCCAGCAGCCATGGGGTTCGAGGGGACGAGCAGTACTTC
TRBJ1-1 TRBV18 - few CASSSSTGNTEAFF TGTGCCAGCTCATCCTCGACAGGGAACACTGAAGCTTTCTTT
TRBJ2-7 TRBV7-3 - - CASSPEPTAPEQYF TGTGCCAGCAGCCCCGAACCGACAGCCCCCGAGCAGTACTTC
TRBJ2-7 TRBV20-1 TRBD1 - CSATEGTATSYEQYF TGCAGTGCTACTGAAGGGACAGCCACCTCCTACGAGCAGTACTTC
TRBJ2-7 TRBV3-1/TRBV3-2 - - CASSYLRGGPGEQYF TGTGCCAGCAGCTACTTACGGGGCGGACCCGGGGAGCAGTACTTC
TRBJ2-5 TRBV19 - - CATSRDYQETQYF TGTGCCACCTCCCGGGACTACCAAGAGACCCAGTACTTC
TRBJ2-5 TRBV28 - - CASIKGGAYQETQYF TGTGCCAGCATCAAGGGCGGAGCGTACCAAGAGACCCAGTACTTC
TRBJ1-6 TRBV10-1 TRBD1 - CASSGGQNNSPLHF TGCGCCAGCAGTGGGGGACAGAATAATTCACCCCTCCACTTT
TRBJ1-6 TRBV19 - - CASRPGRGNSPLHF TGTGCCAGTAGACCGGGACGGGGGAATTCACCCCTCCACTTT
TRBJ1-4 TRBV10-3 - - CAISESPGAINEKLFF TGTGCCATCAGTGAGTCACCGGGAGCGATTAATGAAAAACTGTTTTTT
TRBJ1-1 TRBV10-3 - - CAISESYRRGVRTNTEAFF TGTGCCATCAGTGAGTCTTATCGGCGGGGGGTGCGGACGAACACTGAAGCTTTCTTT
TRBJ2-1 TRBV2 - - CASRGNEQFF TGTGCCAGCAGAGGGAATGAGCAGTTCTTC
TRBJ2-7 TRBV11-2 TRBD1 - CASSLGTGAWEQYF TGTGCCAGCAGCTTAGGGACAGGGGCGTGGGAGCAGTACTTC
TRBJ1-5 TRBV7-8 TRBD1 - CASSSATGGPHQPQHF TGTGCCAGCAGCTCAGCGACAGGGGGCCCTCATCAGCCCCAGCATTTT
TRBJ2-5 TRBV6-5 - once CASRHQETQYF TGTGCCAGCAGGCATCAGGAGACCCAGTACTTC
TRBJ2-3 TRBV7-2 TRBD1 - CASSSRTGPDTQYF TGTGCCAGCAGCTCCCGGACAGGGCCAGATACGCAGTATTTT
TRBJ1-5 TRBV28 - few CASSLWWRGNQPQHF TGTGCCAGCAGTTTGTGGTGGAGGGGCAATCAGCCCCAGCATTTT